This T cell receptor beta chain was profiled in a study of T-cell memory formation after mild COVID-19. The ends lost 1 base at V and 9 bases at J; junction bases unmatched: 10. The CDR3 has 15 residues. Study outcomes and limitations: Some clones that responded were present in memory (sampled pre-infection), which suggests cross-reactive memory joined.

One entry per CDR3 protein, called by TCRdb with MiXCR from the 5' RACE reads. The sample lists about half a million distinct CDR3 sequences, over 15% occurring once. This clonotype was counted ten times or more. Its antigen is still unknown. Sequencing was done on a sample of PBMCs or a T cell subset sorted from them (not recorded which). V gene TRBV12-3 or TRBV12-4 combines with J gene TRBJ2-5, with 8 positions matching TRBD1. The sequence derives from an adult woman who had mild COVID-19 (a few samples of this study predate the infection). Cell type and time point are not known. The CDR3 loop reads CASSLVSGQGTAQYF. DNA of the CDR3: TGTGCCAGCAGTTTAGTTTCAGGACAGGGAACGGCCCAGTACTTC.